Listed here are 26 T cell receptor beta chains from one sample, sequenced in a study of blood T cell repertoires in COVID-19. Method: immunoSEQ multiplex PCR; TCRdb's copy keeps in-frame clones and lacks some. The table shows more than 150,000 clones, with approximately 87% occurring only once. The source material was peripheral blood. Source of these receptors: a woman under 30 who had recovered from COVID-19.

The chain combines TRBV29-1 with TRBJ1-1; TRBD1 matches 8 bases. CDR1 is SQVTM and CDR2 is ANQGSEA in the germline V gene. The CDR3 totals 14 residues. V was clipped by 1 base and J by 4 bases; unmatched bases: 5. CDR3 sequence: CSVEGQGSSTEAFF. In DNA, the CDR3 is TGCAGCGTTGAAGGACAGGGGAGTAGCACTGAAGCTTTCTTT.

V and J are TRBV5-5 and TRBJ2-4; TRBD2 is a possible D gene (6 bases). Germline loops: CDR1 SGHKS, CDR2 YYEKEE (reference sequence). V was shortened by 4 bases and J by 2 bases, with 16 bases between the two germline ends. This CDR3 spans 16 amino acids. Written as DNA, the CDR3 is TGTGCCAGCAGCCACCGGGAGTTTGGGTCCAAAAACATTCAGTACTTC. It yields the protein CASSHREFGSKNIQYF.

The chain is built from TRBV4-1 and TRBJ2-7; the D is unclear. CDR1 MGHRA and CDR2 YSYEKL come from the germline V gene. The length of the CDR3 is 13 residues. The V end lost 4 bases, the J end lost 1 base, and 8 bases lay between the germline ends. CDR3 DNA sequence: TGCGCCAGCAGCCGCGTCAGGTCCTACGAGCAGTACTTC. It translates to CASSRVRSYEQYF.

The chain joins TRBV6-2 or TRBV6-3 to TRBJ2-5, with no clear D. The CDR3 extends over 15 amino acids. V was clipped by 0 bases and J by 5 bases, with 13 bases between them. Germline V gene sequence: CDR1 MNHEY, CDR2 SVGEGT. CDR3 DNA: TGTGCCAGCAGTTACTCTTCACGGTACCGGGAGACCCAGTACTTC. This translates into CASSYSSRYRETQYF.

CDR3 in amino acids: CASISGTGGQETQYF. CDR3 sequence (DNA): TGTGCCAGTATATCCGGGACAGGGGGCCAAGAGACCCAGTACTTC. The rearrangement joins TRBV19 to TRBJ2-5; 11 positions agree with TRBD1. With 7 bases clipped from V and 1 base from J, the junction kept 5 bases outside the gene matches. The germline V gene has CDR1 LNHDA and CDR2 SQIVND (reference sequence). The CDR3 sequence is 15 residues long.

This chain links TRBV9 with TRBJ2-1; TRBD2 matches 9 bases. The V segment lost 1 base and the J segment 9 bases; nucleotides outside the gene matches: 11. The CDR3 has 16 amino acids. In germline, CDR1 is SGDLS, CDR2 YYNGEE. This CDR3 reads CASSVSGREGLGEQFF. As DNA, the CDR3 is TGTGCCAGCAGCGTAAGTGGGCGGGAGGGCCTGGGTGAGCAGTTCTTC.

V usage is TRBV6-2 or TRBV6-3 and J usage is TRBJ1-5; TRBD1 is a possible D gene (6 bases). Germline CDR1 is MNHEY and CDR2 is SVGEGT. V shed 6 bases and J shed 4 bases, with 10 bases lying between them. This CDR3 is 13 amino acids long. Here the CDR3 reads CASSLTGNQPQHF. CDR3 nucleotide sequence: TGTGCCAGCAGCCTAACAGGGAATCAGCCCCAGCATTTT.

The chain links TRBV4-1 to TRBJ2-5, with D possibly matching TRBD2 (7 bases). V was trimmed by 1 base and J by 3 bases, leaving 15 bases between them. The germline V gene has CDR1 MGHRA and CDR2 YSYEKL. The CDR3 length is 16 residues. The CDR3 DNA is TGCGCCAGCAGCCAAGCCGGGGGGCCGGGGGAAGAGACCCAGTACTTC. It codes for CASSQAGGPGEETQYF.

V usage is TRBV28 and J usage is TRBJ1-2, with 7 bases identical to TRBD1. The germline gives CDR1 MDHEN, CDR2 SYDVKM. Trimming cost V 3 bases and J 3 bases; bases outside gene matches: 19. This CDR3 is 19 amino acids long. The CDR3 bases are TGTGCCAGCAGTTTCCCACCCCGGGGTACGAGGGGGCGTGACTATGGCTACACCTTC. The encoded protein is CASSFPPRGTRGRDYGYTF.

The DNA of the CDR3 is TGTGCCAGCAGCTTATCAGACAGGAGCACAGATACGCAGTATTTT. This translates into CASSLSDRSTDTQYF. The chain joins TRBV7-6 to TRBJ2-3; tentative D call: TRBD1 (6 bases). Germline CDR1 SGHVS, CDR2 FNYEAQ. CDR3 length: 15 residues. Trimming shortened V by 2 bases and J by 0 bases, and 9 bases separated the two germline ends.

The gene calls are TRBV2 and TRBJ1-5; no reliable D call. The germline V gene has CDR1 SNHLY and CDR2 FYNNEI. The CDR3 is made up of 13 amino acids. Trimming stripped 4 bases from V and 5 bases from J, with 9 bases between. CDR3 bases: TGTGCCAGCAGTGCCAGAACAGATCAGCCCCAGCATTTT. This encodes CASSARTDQPQHF.

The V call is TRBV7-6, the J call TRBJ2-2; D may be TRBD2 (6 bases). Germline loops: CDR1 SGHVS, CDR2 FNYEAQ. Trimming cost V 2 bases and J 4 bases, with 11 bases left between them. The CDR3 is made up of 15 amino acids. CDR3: CASSLSEGGTGELFF. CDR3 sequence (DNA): TGTGCCAGCAGCTTATCTGAGGGAGGCACCGGGGAGCTGTTTTTT.

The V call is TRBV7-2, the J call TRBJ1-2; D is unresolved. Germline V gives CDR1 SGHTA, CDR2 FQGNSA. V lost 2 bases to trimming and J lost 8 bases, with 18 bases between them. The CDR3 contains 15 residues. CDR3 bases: TGTGCCAGCAGCTTAACCCCAGGTGCCCCCGACGGCTACACCTTC. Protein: CASSLTPGAPDGYTF.

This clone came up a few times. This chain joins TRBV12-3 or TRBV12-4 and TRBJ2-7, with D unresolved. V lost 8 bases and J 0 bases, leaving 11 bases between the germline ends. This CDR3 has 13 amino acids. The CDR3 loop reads CASRVSSSYEQYF. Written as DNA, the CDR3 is TGTGCCAGCCGGGTTTCCAGCTCCTACGAGCAGTACTTC.

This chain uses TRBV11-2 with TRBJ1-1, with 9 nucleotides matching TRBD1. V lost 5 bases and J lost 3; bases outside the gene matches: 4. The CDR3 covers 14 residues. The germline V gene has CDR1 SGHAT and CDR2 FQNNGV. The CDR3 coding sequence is TGTGCCAGCAGCCCCGACAGGGGGGACACTGAAGCTTTCTTT. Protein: CASSPDRGDTEAFF.

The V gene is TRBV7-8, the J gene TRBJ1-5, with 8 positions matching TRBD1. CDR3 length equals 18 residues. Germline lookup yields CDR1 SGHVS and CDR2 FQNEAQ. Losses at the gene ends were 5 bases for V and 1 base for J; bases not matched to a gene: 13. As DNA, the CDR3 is TGTGCCAGCAGCCCCAGACCCCGACAGGGGCAAAGCAATCAGCCCCAGCATTTT. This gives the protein CASSPRPRQGQSNQPQHF.

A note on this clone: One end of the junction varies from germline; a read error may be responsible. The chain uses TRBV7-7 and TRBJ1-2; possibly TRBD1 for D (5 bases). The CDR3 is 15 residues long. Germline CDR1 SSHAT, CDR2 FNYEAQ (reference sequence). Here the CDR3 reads CASSLANTGGDGYTF. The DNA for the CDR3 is TGTGCTAGCAGCTTAGCCAACACAGGCGGCGATGGCTACACCTTC. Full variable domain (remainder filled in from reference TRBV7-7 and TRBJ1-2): GAGVSQSPRYKVTKRGQDVTLRCDPISSHATLYWYQQALGQGPEFLTYFNYEAQPDKSGLPSDRFSAERPEGSISTLTIQRTEQRDSAMYRCASSLANTGGDGYTFGSGTRLTVV.

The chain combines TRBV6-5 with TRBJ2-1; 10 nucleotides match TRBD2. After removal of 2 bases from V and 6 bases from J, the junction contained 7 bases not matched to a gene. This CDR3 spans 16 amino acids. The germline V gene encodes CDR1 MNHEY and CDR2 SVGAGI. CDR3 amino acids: CASSYPRTSGSNEQFF. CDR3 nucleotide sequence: TGTGCCAGCAGTTACCCCAGGACTAGCGGCTCCAATGAGCAGTTCTTC.

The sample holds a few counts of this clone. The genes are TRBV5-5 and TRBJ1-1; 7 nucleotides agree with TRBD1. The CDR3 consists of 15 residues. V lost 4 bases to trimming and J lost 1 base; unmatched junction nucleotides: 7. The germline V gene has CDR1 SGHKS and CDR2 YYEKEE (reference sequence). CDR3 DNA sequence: TGTGCCAGCAGCACCACAGGGGCAGGGAACACTGAAGCTTTCTTT. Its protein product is CASSTTGAGNTEAFF.

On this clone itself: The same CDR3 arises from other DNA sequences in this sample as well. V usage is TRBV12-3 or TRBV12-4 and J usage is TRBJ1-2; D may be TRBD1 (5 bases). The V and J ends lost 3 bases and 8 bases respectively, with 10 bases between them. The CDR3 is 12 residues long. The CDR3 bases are TGTGCCAGCAGTTTGGGGGGAGGGGGCTACACCTTC. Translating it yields CASSLGGGGYTF.

The CDR3 DNA reads TGTGCCAGCAGCTCATGGACAGGGGCGTTCAGCACAGATACGCAGTATTTT. Amino acids: CASSSWTGAFSTDTQYF. The chain couples TRBV11-3 to TRBJ2-3; 9 nucleotides line up with TRBD1. The CDR3 consists of 17 residues. V shed 4 bases and J 0 bases; nucleotides not matched to a gene: 8. CDR1 is SGHNT, CDR2 YENEEA, per germline.

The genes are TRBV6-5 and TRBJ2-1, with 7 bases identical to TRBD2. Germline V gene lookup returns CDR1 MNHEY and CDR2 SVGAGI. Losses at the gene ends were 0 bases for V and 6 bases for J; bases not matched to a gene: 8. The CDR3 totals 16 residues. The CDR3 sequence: CASSYSFAGEGNEQFF. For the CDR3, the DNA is TGTGCCAGCAGTTACTCGTTTGCGGGAGAAGGCAATGAGCAGTTCTTC.

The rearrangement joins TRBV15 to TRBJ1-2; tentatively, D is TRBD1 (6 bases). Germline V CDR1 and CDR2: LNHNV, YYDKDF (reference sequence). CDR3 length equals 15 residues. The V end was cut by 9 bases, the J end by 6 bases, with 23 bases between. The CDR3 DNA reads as TGTGCCACAACGCCCGGGCCAGGGGAGATTGATGGCTACACCTTC. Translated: CATTPGPGEIDGYTF.

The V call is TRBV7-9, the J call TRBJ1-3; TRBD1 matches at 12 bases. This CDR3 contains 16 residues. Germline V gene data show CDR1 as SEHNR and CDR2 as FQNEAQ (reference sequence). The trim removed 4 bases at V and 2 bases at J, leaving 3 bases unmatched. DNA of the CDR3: TGTGCCAGCAGCTGGGGGACAGGGGGCACTGGAAACACCATATATTTT. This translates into CASSWGTGGTGNTIYF. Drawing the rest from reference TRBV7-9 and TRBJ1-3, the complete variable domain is DTGVSQNPRHKITKRGQNVTFRCDPISEHNRLYWYRQTLGQGPEFLTYFQNEAQLEKSRLLSDRFSAERPKGSFSTLEIQRTEQGDSAMYLCASSWGTGGTGNTIYFGEGSWLTVV.

The CDR3 here is CASSVYGRSQETQYF. The DNA of the CDR3 is TGTGCCAGCAGCGTCTACGGGAGGAGCCAAGAGACCCAGTACTTC. The rearrangement links TRBV9 to TRBJ2-5; 7 bases match TRBD2. Per germline, CDR1 SGDLS and CDR2 YYNGEE. J gave up 1 base and V 2 bases, and 5 bases lay outside the gene matches. The CDR3 totals 15 residues.

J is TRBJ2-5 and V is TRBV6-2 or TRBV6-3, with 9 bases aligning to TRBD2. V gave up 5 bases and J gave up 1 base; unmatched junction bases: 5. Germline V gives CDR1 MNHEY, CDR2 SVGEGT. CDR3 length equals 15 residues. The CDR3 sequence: CASSAGLAIQETQYF. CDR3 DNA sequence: TGTGCCAGCAGTGCCGGACTAGCGATCCAAGAGACCCAGTACTTC.